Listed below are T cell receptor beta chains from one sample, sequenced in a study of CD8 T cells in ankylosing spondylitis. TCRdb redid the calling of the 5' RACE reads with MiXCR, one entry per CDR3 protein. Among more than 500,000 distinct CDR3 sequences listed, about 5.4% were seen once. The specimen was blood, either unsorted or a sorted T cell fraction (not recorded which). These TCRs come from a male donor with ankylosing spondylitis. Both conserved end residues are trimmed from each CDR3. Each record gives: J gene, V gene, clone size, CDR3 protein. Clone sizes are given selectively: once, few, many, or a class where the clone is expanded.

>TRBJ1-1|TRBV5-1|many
ASSLPTGAFENTEAF
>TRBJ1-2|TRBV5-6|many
ASSPEVGTAGYT
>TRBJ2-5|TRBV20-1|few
SAGTTGGDSPETQY
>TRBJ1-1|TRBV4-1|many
ASSIAGPFTEAF
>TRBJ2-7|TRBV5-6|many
ASSSGYYEQY
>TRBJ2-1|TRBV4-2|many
ASSQNPPGQGVDEQF
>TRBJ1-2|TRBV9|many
ASSVGAAVRTGPRNYYGYT
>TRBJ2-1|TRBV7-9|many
ASSVGTDNEQF
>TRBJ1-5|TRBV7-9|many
ASSLTLRNQPQH
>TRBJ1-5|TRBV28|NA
ASSLTLALNQPQH
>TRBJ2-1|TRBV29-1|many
SVGGVADPYNEQF
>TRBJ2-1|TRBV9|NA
ASSVLAGGPEF
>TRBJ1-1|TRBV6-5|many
ASSFRFRGLTTEAF
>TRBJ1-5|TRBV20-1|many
SARDDRNQPQH
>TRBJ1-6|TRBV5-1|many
ASSLEGDSPLH
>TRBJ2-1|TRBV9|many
ASSVARAFLTEQF
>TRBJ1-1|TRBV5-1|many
ASSLVQGSAEAF
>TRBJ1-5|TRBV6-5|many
ASSSYNTGQPQH